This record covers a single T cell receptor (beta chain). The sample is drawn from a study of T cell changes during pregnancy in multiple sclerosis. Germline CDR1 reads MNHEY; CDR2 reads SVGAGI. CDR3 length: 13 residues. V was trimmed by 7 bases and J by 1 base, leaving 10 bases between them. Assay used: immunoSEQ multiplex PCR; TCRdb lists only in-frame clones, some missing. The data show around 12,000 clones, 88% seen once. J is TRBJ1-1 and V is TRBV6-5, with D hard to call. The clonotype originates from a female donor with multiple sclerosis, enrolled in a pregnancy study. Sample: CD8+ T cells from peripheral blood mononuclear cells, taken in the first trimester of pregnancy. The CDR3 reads CASMITGNTEAFF. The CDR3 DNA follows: TGTGCCAGCATGATTACGGGGAACACTGAAGCTTTCTTT.